This TCR beta chain comes out of a study of shared clonotypes between healthy human individuals. General observations from the study: Between several donors, naive CD4 clonotypes were shared at a level of approximately 5%.

Trimming cost V 0 bases and J 8 bases; bases outside gene matches: 6. Germline CDR1 is SGHTA and CDR2 is FQGNSA. This CDR3 region has 16 residues. Sequencing was performed with immunoSEQ multiplex PCR; in TCRdb, only in-frame clones are kept and a portion is missing. The sample lists approximately 2,000,000 clones, roughly 90% occurring once. With respect to this clone: Its antigen is as yet unknown.

This TCR came from a man between 18 and 35 years old in good health. Some clones in this sample may be carry-over from other donors' samples. The genes are TRBV7-2 and TRBJ2-1, with 11 bases lining up with TRBD2. Sequenced sample: naive CD4+ T cells from PBMCs. Regarding subset: CD45RA+ positively selected. The CDR3 is CASSLALLAGVHEQFF. CDR3 DNA sequence: TGTGCCAGCAGCTTAGCGCTACTAGCGGGAGTCCATGAGCAGTTCTTC.